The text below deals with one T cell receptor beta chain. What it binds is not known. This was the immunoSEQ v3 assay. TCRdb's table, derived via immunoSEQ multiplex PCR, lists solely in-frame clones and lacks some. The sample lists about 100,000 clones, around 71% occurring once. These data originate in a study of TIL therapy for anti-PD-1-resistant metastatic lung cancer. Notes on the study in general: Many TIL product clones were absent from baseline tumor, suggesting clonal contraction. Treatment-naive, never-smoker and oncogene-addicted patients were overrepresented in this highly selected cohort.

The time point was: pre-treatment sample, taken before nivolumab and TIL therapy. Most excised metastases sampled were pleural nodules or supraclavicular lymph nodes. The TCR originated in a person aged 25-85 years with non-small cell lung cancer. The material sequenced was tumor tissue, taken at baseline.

The CDR3 nucleotides read TGTGCCAGCAGCTTACAGTTGGGTCAGGATGAGCAGTTCTTC. Protein: CASSLQLGQDEQFF. The chain is built from TRBV7-8 and TRBJ2-1, with no clear D. This CDR3 comprises 14 residues. CDR1 and CDR2 from the germline V gene are SGHVS and FQNEAQ. V lost 2 bases and J 8 bases, leaving 13 bases between the germline ends.